The source of this T cell receptor (beta chain) is a study of blood T cell repertoires in COVID-19. In the study overall: T cells, B-cell-depleted T cells, or PBMCs provided the cDNA or gDNA that served as material.

Data came from immunoSEQ multiplex PCR; TCRdb stores just in-frame clones and leaves some out. The sample holds 160,000 or so clones, 84% seen once. The germline V gene encodes CDR1 GTSNPN and CDR2 SVGIG (reference sequence). The V and J ends lost 3 bases and 3 bases respectively, with 23 bases between them. The CDR3 length is 17 residues. Two negative PCRs, clearance, or symptom resolution had been documented for recovered Cohort 3 donors. The source of this sequence is a man between 50 and 59 years old who had recovered from COVID-19. The chain joins TRBV30 to TRBJ1-2; D ambiguous. The specimen was PBMCs or T cells enriched from blood (not recorded which). CDR3 bases: TGTGCCTGGAGACCCTATAGAGGGCAGCGCTGGTACTATGGCTACACCTTC. Encoded protein: CAWRPYRGQRWYYGYTF.